This note documents a single T cell receptor beta chain sequence. The CDR3 has 14 residues. After removal of 2 bases from V and 4 bases from J, the junction contained 1 base not matched to a gene. Germline V gives CDR1 LNHNV, CDR2 YYDKDF (reference sequence). Per the authors' pipeline: Amplification of reference gene primers was used by the study to estimate nucleated cell counts. Here immunoSEQ multiplex PCR was the method, and the copy in TCRdb shows in-frame clones only, minus some. The D gene and trimming were derived from the DNA, and the V and J assignments and clone size from that table. This sample carries roughly 190,000 clones, approximately 84% of them seen once, and the ten largest clones take approximately 3%. This sample stems from a study of blood T cell repertoires in COVID-19. At the level of the study: Material from acute and convalescent COVID-19 was sourced from the United States, Italy and Spain.

The gene calls are TRBV15 and TRBJ1-2, with TRBD1 matching 10 bases. The specimen was PBMCs or T cells enriched from blood (not recorded which). The sequence was collected from a woman aged 25 to 45 who had recovered from COVID-19. This chain's CDR3 is CATSRRDRGYGYTF. CDR3 nucleotides: TGTGCCACCAGCAGAAGGGACAGGGGCTATGGCTACACCTTC.